Below, 24 T cell receptor beta chains from the same sample are listed, as sequenced in a study of technical replicates of blood from a handful of donors. The method was immunoSEQ multiplex PCR; TCRdb's version includes in-frame clones alone and lacks a portion of them. The data hold 60,000 to 90,000 clones, with approximately 97% observed a single time. The sample taken for sequencing was T cells isolated from PBMCs. These TCRs come from a human donor in good health.

The chain couples TRBV7-9 to TRBJ1-1, with a tentative D call TRBD1 (5 bases). V lost 1 base and J 11 bases, leaving 17 bases between the germline ends. This CDR3 is 14 amino acids long. Germline lookup yields CDR1 SEHNR and CDR2 FQNEAQ (reference sequence). CDR3 loop: CASSLVVGGSGAFF. As DNA, the CDR3 is TGTGCCAGCAGCTTAGTAGTCGGGGGTTCGGGGGCTTTCTTT.

The chain uses TRBV9 and TRBJ2-2; TRBD2 might be the D (6 bases). Trimming cost V 0 bases and J 3 bases, with 15 bases left between them. This CDR3 comprises 17 residues. Germline V gene sequence: CDR1 SGDLS, CDR2 YYNGEE. CDR3 bases: TGTGCCAGCAGCGTAGATCCGGGGGAAACTTACACCGGGGAGCTGTTTTTT. Its translation: CASSVDPGETYTGELFF.

This chain connects TRBV5-1 to TRBJ2-3; TRBD1 matches 9 bases. Losses at the gene ends were 9 bases for V and 0 bases for J; bases not matched to a gene: 2. Germline V gene sequence: CDR1 SGHRS, CDR2 YFSETQ. The CDR3 covers 13 residues. CDR3 in amino acids: CATGTGSTDTQYF. CDR3 DNA sequence: TGCGCCACCGGGACAGGGAGCACAGATACGCAGTATTTT.

This chain connects TRBV13 to TRBJ2-5, with 8 bases fitting TRBD2. V was pared by 1 base and J by 4 bases, with 8 bases of the junction left unmatched. The germline CDR1 and CDR2 sequences are PRHDT and FYEKMQ (reference sequence). This CDR3 is 16 amino acids long. For the CDR3, the DNA is TGTGCCAGCAGCTTAGTCACGGGAGGGCGGGGAGAGACCCAGTACTTC. It encodes CASSLVTGGRGETQYF.

V usage is TRBV6-5 and J usage is TRBJ2-5; TRBD1 might be the D (6 bases). Germline CDR1 MNHEY, CDR2 SVGAGI. Trimming removed 0 bases at V and 1 base at J, with 12 bases between. The CDR3 contains 16 residues. CDR3 DNA: TGTGCCAGCAGTTACTCGACAGGAGGATCCCAAGAGACCCAGTACTTC. Its protein is CASSYSTGGSQETQYF.

This chain connects TRBV28 to TRBJ2-7; D is unclear. The CDR3 is 11 residues long. With 4 bases removed from V and 4 bases from J, the gap between germline ends came to 5 bases. The germline V gene has CDR1 MDHEN and CDR2 SYDVKM. The CDR3 coding sequence is TGTGCCAGCAGTTCTCTATACGAGCAGTACTTC. This translates into CASSSLYEQYF.

CDR3 sequence reads: CASSPGTSASQETQYF. CDR3 sequence (DNA): TGTGCCAGCAGCCCGGGGACTAGCGCCTCTCAAGAGACCCAGTACTTC. The V and J genes are TRBV5-4 and TRBJ2-5; 10 nucleotides align to TRBD2. The trim removed 4 bases at V and 2 bases at J, leaving 8 bases unmatched. The CDR3 loop spans 16 amino acids. Germline CDR1 reads SGHNT; CDR2 reads YYREEE (reference sequence).

The gene calls are TRBV7-2 and TRBJ2-7; D is possibly TRBD2 (6 bases). CDR3 length equals 16 residues. Germline CDR1 and CDR2: SGHTA and FQGNSA. Trimming left V 4 bases short and J 2 bases short, with 18 bases between. This chain's CDR3 is CASSSWEREVPYEQYF. CDR3 nucleotide sequence: TGTGCCAGCAGCTCTTGGGAGAGGGAGGTACCCTACGAGCAGTACTTC.

This clone appeared a single time. The chain has TRBV18 and TRBJ1-1, with no clear D. CDR1 and CDR2 (germline): KGHSH, LQKENI. The length of the CDR3 is 13 residues. V lost 4 bases to trimming and J lost 2 bases, with 8 bases between them. The CDR3 is CASSQSKNTEAFF. The CDR3 coding sequence is TGTGCCAGCTCACAGAGTAAAAACACTGAAGCTTTCTTT. Full variable domain (outside the CDR3, taken from reference TRBV18 and TRBJ1-1): NAGVMQNPRHLVRRRGQEARLRCSPMKGHSHVYWYRQLPEEGLKFMVYLQKENIIDESGMPKERFSAEFPKEGPSILRIQQVVRGDSAAYFCASSQSKNTEAFFGQGTRLTVV.

CDR3 region: CASSDRTVSYEQYF. The DNA for the CDR3 is TGTGCCAGCAGCGACCGGACAGTCTCCTACGAGCAGTACTTC. This chain links TRBV14 with TRBJ2-7; D possibly corresponds to TRBD1 (6 bases). Germline loops: CDR1 SGHDN, CDR2 FVKESK. Trimming left V 5 bases short and J 0 bases short, with 11 bases between. This CDR3 has 14 amino acids.

The rearrangement uses TRBV5-6 and TRBJ1-1, with unresolved D. Germline V gene sequence: CDR1 SGHDT, CDR2 YYEEEE. Trimming shortened V by 1 base and J by 7 bases, and 8 bases separated the two germline ends. The CDR3 loop spans 12 amino acids. The CDR3 sequence is CASSLSPSEAFF. CDR3 bases: TGTGCCAGCAGCTTGTCGCCGAGTGAAGCTTTCTTT.

V is TRBV6-5 and J is TRBJ1-2, with 7 bases that match TRBD1. The CDR3 has 14 amino acids. Looked up from germline, CDR1 is MNHEY and CDR2 is SVGAGI. The ends lost 7 bases at V and 2 bases at J; junction bases unmatched: 7. The CDR3 nucleotides are TGTGCCAGCACCTCGACAGGGACCAACTATGGCTACACCTTC. This translates into CASTSTGTNYGYTF.

The J gene is TRBJ1-2, the V gene TRBV5-1; 10 bases match TRBD1. Trimming at V came to 3 bases and at J to 1 base, leaving 6 bases not matched to a gene. The CDR3 extends over 16 amino acids. Germline V gene sequence: CDR1 SGHRS, CDR2 YFSETQ. CDR3 bases: TGCGCCAGCAGCTCTTATAGGGACAGGGGTAACTATGGCTACACCTTC. Translating gives CASSSYRDRGNYGYTF.

CDR3 nucleotides: TGTGCACAGGGGAATGGAGCTGGAAACACCATATATTTT. Translating gives CAQGNGAGNTIYF. The J gene is TRBJ1-3, the V gene TRBV30, with 7 nucleotides matching TRBD1. Looked up from germline, CDR1 is GTSNPN and CDR2 is SVGIG (reference sequence). The CDR3 contains 13 residues. Combining the CDR3 with reference TRBV30 and TRBJ1-3 gives the whole variable domain SQTIHQWPATLVQPVGSPLSLECTVEGTSNPNLYWYRQAAGRGLQLLFYSVGIGQISSEVPQNLSASRPQDRQFILSSKKLLLSDSGFYLCAQGNGAGNTIYFGEGSWLTVV.

This chain connects TRBV7-2 to TRBJ2-1, with TRBD2 matching over 8 bases. From germline, CDR1 is SGHTA and CDR2 FQGNSA. The CDR3 is made up of 17 amino acids. V shed 1 base, J shed 7 bases, and the junction held 12 bases outside the gene matches. The CDR3 region has the DNA TGTGCCAGCAGCTTAGATTTAGCGGGACTGCGGCGGAATGAGCAGTTCTTC. As protein: CASSLDLAGLRRNEQFF.

The chain combines TRBV7-9 with TRBJ2-2; D remains ambiguous. V gave up 4 bases and J gave up 0 bases, with 3 bases separating them. The germline CDR1 and CDR2 sequences are SEHNR and FQNEAQ (reference sequence). The CDR3 has 13 residues. The CDR3 coding sequence is TGTGCCAGCAGCTCAACGAACACCGGGGAGCTGTTTTTT. This gives the protein CASSSTNTGELFF.

The CDR3 here is CASSPVHQPQHF. In DNA, the CDR3 is TGTGCCAGCAGCCCCGTCCATCAGCCCCAGCATTTT. The rearrangement links TRBV11-2 to TRBJ1-5; D is ambiguous. The length of the CDR3 is 12 residues. The V end lost 5 bases, the J end lost 5 bases, and 7 bases lay between the germline ends. Germline CDR1 SGHAT, CDR2 FQNNGV.

The rearrangement links TRBV7-9 to TRBJ1-2; 10 bases align to TRBD1. V dropped 9 bases and J dropped 9; count of bases not matched to a gene: 7. The CDR3 has 12 residues. In germline, CDR1 is SEHNR, CDR2 FQNEAQ (reference sequence). In DNA, the CDR3 is TGTGCCAGGGGAGAGGACAGGGGGAGCTACACCTTC. Translated: CARGEDRGSYTF.

The chain joins TRBV6-1 to TRBJ1-5; no clear D gene. V dropped 1 base and J dropped 3 bases, with 4 bases sitting between them. CDR3 length: 13 residues. Germline V gene lookup returns CDR1 MNHNS and CDR2 SASEGT. The CDR3 nucleotides read TGTGCCAGCAGTGAAGATTACAATCAGCCCCAGCATTTT. This encodes CASSEDYNQPQHF.

The V call is TRBV5-1, the J call TRBJ2-2; D gene unclear. From germline, CDR1 is SGHRS and CDR2 YFSETQ. Trimming cost V 6 bases and J 4 bases, with 10 bases left between them. The CDR3 runs to 13 residues. The CDR3 loop is CASNSHLTGELFF. The CDR3 DNA is TGCGCCAGCAACTCCCATCTCACCGGGGAGCTGTTTTTT.

In nucleotides, the CDR3 is TGTGCCAGCAGTTTTTGGACAGGGGGCGGAGATGAGCAGTTCTTC. It encodes CASSFWTGGGDEQFF. The chain couples TRBV28 to TRBJ2-1; TRBD1 agrees at 11 bases. Trimming cost V 3 bases and J 8 bases; bases outside gene matches: 6. Germline V lookup: CDR1 MDHEN, CDR2 SYDVKM. The CDR3 is 15 amino acids.

The chain is built from TRBV4-2 and TRBJ1-1, with a tentative D call TRBD1 (6 bases). V was clipped by 1 base and J by 5 bases, with 17 bases between them. The length of the CDR3 is 16 residues. Germline CDR1 is LGHNA and CDR2 is YNFKEQ. CDR3 sequence reads: CASSQAGGWGGTEAFF. CDR3 nucleotide sequence: TGTGCCAGCAGCCAAGCCGGGGGCTGGGGGGGGACTGAAGCTTTCTTT.

The J gene is TRBJ1-1, the V gene TRBV19, with D perhaps TRBD1 (5 bases). Trimming cost V 1 base and J 4 bases, with 10 bases left between them. Germline V gene sequence: CDR1 LNHDA, CDR2 SQIVND (reference sequence). The CDR3 is 14 amino acids. The CDR3 coding sequence is TGTGCCAGTAGTATAGGGGGGAGGGGCACTGAAGCTTTCTTT. Protein sequence: CASSIGGRGTEAFF.

The chain couples TRBV14 to TRBJ1-2, with unresolved D. Trimming cost V 0 bases and J 5 bases, with 7 bases left between them. The CDR3 has 13 residues. Germline CDR1 SGHDN, CDR2 FVKESK. This chain's CDR3 is CASSQDPVYGYTF. CDR3 nucleotides: TGTGCCAGCAGCCAAGATCCTGTATATGGCTACACCTTC.